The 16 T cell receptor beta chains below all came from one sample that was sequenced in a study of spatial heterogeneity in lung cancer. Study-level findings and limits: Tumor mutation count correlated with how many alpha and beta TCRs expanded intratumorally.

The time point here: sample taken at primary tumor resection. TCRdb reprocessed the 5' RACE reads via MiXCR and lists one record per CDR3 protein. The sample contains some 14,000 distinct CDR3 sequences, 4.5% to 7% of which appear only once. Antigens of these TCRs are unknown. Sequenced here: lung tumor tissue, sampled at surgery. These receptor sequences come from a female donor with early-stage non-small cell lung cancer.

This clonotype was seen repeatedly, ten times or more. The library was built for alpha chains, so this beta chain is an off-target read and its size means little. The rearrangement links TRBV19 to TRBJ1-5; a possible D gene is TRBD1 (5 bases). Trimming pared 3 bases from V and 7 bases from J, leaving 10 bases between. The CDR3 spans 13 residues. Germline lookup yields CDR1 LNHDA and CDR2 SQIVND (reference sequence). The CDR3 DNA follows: TGTGCCAGTAGTATCGGGGGAGCCCAGCCCCAGCATTTT. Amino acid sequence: CASSIGGAQPQHF.

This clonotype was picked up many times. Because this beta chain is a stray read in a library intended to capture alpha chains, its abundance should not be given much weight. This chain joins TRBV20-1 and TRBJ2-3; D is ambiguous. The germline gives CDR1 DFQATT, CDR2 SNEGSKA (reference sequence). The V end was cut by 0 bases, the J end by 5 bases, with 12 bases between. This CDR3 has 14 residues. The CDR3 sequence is CSAREPLRLDTQYF. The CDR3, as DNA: TGCAGTGCTAGAGAGCCCCTTAGGCTAGATACGCAGTATTTT.

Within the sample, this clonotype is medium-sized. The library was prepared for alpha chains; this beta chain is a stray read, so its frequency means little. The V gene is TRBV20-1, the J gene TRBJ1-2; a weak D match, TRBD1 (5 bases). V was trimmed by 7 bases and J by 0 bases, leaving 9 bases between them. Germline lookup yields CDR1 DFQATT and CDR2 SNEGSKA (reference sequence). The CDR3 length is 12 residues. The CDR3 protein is CSVSQANYGYTF. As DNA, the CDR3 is TGCAGTGTGTCACAGGCTAACTATGGCTACACCTTC.

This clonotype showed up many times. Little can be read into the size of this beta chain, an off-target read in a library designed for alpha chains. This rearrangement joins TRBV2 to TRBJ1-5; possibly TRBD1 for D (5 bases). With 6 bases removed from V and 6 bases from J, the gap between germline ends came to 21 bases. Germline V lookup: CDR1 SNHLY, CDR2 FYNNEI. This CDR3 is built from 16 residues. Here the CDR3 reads CASSVIPGTGAQPQHF. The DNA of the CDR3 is TGTGCCAGCAGCGTAATACCCGGGACCGGGGCTCAGCCCCAGCATTTT.

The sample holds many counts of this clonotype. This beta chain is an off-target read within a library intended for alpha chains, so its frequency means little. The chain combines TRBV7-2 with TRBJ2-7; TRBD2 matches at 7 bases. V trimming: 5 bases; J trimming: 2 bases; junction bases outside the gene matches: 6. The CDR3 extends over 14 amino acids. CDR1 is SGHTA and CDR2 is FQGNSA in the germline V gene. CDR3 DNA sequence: TGTGCCAGCAGCCCGGGACTATGGCCCTACGAGCAGTACTTC. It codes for CASSPGLWPYEQYF.

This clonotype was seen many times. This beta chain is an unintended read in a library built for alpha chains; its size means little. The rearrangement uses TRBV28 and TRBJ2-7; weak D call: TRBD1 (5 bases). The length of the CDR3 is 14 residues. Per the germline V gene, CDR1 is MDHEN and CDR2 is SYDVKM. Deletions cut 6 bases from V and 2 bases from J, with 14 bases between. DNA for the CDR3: TGTGCCAGCAGGACCACAGGTGGCCCCTACGAGCAGTACTTC. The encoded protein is CASRTTGGPYEQYF.

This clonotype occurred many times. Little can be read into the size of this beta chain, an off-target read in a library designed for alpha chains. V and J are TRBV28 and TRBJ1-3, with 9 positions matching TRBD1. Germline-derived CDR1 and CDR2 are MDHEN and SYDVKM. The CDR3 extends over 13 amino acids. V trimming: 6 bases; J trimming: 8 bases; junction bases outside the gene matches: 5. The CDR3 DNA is TGTGCCAGCAGGAGGACAGGGGCGTACACCATATATTTT. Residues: CASRRTGAYTIYF.

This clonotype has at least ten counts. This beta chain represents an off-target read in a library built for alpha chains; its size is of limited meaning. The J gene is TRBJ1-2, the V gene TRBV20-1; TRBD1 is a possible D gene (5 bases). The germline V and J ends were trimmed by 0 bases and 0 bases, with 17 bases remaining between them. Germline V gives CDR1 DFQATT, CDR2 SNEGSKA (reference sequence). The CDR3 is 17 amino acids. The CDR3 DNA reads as TGCAGTGCTAGAGATGTTTGGACACCGGTATCTAACTATGGCTACACCTTC. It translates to CSARDVWTPVSNYGYTF.

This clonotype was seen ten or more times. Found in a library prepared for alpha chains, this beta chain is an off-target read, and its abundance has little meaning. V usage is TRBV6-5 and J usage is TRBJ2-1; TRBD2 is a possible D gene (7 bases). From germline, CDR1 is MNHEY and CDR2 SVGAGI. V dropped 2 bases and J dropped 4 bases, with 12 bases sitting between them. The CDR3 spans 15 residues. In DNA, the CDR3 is TGTGCCAGCAGTTACAGGGGGGGTGGATACAATGAGCAGTTCTTC. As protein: CASSYRGGGYNEQFF.

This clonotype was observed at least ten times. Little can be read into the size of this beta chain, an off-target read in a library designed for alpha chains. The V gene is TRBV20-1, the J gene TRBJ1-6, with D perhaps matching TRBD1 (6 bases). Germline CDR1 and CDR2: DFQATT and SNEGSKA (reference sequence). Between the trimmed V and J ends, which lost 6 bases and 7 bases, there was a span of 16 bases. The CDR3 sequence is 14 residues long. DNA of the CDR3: TGCAGTGCCCGTTGGGGGGCAGAGAATTCACCCCTCCACTTT. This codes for CSARWGAENSPLHF.

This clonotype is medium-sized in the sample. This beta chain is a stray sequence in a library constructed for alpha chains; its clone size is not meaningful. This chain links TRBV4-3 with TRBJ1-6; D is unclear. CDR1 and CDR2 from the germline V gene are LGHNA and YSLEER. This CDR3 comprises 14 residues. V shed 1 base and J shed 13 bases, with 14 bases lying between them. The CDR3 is CASSQVRREAPLHF. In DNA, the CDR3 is TGCGCCAGCAGCCAAGTGCGTCGGGAGGCCCCCCTCCACTTT.

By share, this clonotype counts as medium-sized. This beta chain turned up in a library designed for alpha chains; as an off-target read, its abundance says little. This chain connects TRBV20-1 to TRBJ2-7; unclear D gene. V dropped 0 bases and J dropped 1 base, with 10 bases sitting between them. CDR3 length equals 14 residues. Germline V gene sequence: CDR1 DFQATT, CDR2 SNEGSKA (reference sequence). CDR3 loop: CSAREETVSYEQYF. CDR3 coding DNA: TGCAGTGCTAGAGAGGAAACGGTATCCTACGAGCAGTACTTC.

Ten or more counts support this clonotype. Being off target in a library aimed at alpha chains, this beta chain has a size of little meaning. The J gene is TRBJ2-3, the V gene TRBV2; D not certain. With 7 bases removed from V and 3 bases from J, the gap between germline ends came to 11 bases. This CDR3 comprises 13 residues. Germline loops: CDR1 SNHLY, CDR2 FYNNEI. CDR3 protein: CASIPATTDTQYF. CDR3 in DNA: TGTGCCAGCATCCCAGCGACGACAGATACGCAGTATTTT.

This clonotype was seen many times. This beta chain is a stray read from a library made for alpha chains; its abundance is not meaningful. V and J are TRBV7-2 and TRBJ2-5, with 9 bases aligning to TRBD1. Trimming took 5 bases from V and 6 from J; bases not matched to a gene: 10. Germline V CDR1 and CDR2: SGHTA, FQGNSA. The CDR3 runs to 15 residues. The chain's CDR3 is CASSPSPGQGKTQYF. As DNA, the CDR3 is TGTGCCAGCAGCCCATCTCCGGGACAGGGAAAGACCCAGTACTTC.

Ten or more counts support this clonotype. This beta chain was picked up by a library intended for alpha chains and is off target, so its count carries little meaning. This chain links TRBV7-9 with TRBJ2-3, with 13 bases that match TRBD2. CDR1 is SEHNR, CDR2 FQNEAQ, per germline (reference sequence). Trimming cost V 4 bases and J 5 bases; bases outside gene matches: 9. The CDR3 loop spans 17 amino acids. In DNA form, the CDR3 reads TGTGCCAGCAGCTCAGGACTAGCGGGAGTAGCTGTAGATACGCAGTATTTT. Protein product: CASSSGLAGVAVDTQYF.

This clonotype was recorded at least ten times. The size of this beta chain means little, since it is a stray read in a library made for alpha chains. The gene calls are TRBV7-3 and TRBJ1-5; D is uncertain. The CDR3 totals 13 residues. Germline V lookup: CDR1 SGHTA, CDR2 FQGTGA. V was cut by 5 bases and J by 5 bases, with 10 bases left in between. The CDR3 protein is CASSEGPDQPQHF. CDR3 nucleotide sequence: TGTGCCAGCAGCGAGGGTCCGGATCAGCCCCAGCATTTT.